Presented here are 21 T cell receptor beta chains from one specimen sequenced in a study of CD8+CD57+ T cells in acquired aplastic anemia. Genomic DNA was employed as the template in profiling TCR beta VDJ and CDR3. MiXCR, run by TCRdb on the reads, gives a single entry per CDR3 protein. This sample has roughly 130,000 distinct CDR3 sequences, with 48% found just once. Material: sorted CD4+, CD8+, or CD8+CD57+ T cells (not recorded which) from PBMCs. The receptors here all came from a human donor in good health, serving as a control.

This clonotype was picked up many times. The chain links TRBV2 to TRBJ2-3; D call uncertain. V was clipped by 11 bases and J by 1 base, with 16 bases between them. This CDR3 is built from 14 residues. The germline V gene has CDR1 SNHLY and CDR2 FYNNEI. The CDR3 reads CASLPWQGTDTQYF. Here the CDR3 DNA reads TGTGCCTCCTTACCTTGGCAAGGCACAGATACGCAGTATTTT.

Comments on this clonotype: A clone one base away is much larger, so this may be a read error. Without the conserved terminal phenylalanine or tryptophan, this CDR3 likely stems from a read error. The rearrangement links TRBV18 to TRBJ1-1; 7 bases agree with TRBD1. V dropped 5 bases and J dropped 6; count of bases not matched to a gene: 9. Germline loops: CDR1 KGHSH, CDR2 LQKENI. The CDR3 has 14 amino acids. The CDR3 nucleotides are TGTGCCAGCTCATCAGACAGGGTGAGGGCTGAAGCTTTCTCT. Translated: CASSSDRVRAEAFS.

In regard to this clonotype: A much larger clone differs from this one at a single base, so this may be a read error. The chain recombines TRBV6-1 with TRBJ2-7, with D perhaps TRBD1 or TRBD2 (6 bases each). Trimming pared 6 bases from V and 7 bases from J, leaving 22 bases between. Looked up from germline, CDR1 is MNHNS and CDR2 is SASEGT. The CDR3 extends over 15 amino acids. The CDR3 DNA follows: TGTGCCAGCAGAACAGCCCGGGGGACACCGGGGGAGCAGTACTTC. Its protein is CASRTARGTPGEQYF.

The V and J genes are TRBV10-3 and TRBJ2-3; D gene unclear. This CDR3 is built from 14 residues. V was clipped by 7 bases and J by 1 base, with 12 bases between them. Germline CDR1 reads ENHRY; CDR2 reads SYGVKD. The DNA for the CDR3 is TGTGCCATCAAAAGGGTTTCTGGCACAGATACGCAGTATTTT. It specifies CAIKRVSGTDTQYF.

This clonotype occurred many times. The chain employs TRBV7-3 and TRBJ2-1; D unresolved. The germline gives CDR1 SGHTA, CDR2 FQGTGA. The CDR3 spans 13 residues. V dropped 5 bases and J dropped 9 bases, with 14 bases sitting between them. CDR3 DNA: TGTGCCAGCAGCATCGAGGTTTATAGTGAGCAGTTCTTC. Encoded protein: CASSIEVYSEQFF.

The genes are TRBV30 and TRBJ2-2; either TRBD1 or TRBD2 may fit D (6 bases each). Trimming pared 3 bases from V and 6 bases from J, leaving 14 bases between. CDR3 length: 14 amino acids. Germline V gives CDR1 GTSNPN, CDR2 SVGIG (reference sequence). The CDR3 DNA follows: TGTGCCTGGAGAGTAGGGGGGCCCGCCGGGGAGCTGTTTTTT. Residues: CAWRVGGPAGELFF. Complete variable domain (other parts from reference TRBV30 and TRBJ2-2): SQTIHQWPATLVQPVGSPLSLECTVEGTSNPNLYWYRQAAGRGLQLLFYSVGIGQISSEVPQNLSASRPQDRQFILSSKKLLLSDSGFYLCAWRVGGPAGELFFGEGSRLTVL.

This clonotype was counted many times. One base away lies a much larger clone, so this may be a sequencing read error. The chain combines TRBV7-9 with TRBJ1-1; D is undetermined. The CDR3 length is 13 residues. Germline values: CDR1 SEHNR, CDR2 FQNEAQ (reference sequence). The V end was cut by 5 bases, the J end by 4 bases, with 11 bases between. The CDR3 nucleotides read TGTGCCAGCAGCCGCGATGGGAGCACTGAAGCTTTCTTT. This codes for CASSRDGSTEAFF.

The chain joins TRBV29-1 to TRBJ1-2; TRBD1 matches at 9 bases. Germline CDR1 reads SQVTM; CDR2 reads ANQGSEA. The CDR3 is 12 residues long. The V segment lost 7 bases and the J segment 4 bases; nucleotides outside the gene matches: 4. CDR3 in DNA: TGCAGCGCGTCGACAGGGGGCTATGGCTACACCTTC. Protein: CSASTGGYGYTF.

In its sample, this clonotype was seen many times. V usage is TRBV11-1 and J usage is TRBJ2-1, with 8 bases lining up with TRBD1. The germline V gene encodes CDR1 SGHAT and CDR2 FQDESV (reference sequence). The CDR3 loop spans 16 amino acids. V trimming: 5 bases; J trimming: 6 bases; junction bases outside the gene matches: 12. DNA of the CDR3: TGTGCCAGCAGCGGACCCGGGACAGGAGGTGGCAATGAGCAGTTCTTC. Its protein is CASSGPGTGGGNEQFF.

The rearrangement links TRBV2 to TRBJ2-1; D not resolved. Germline-derived CDR1 and CDR2 are SNHLY and FYNNEI. The CDR3 is 11 residues long. V was clipped by 6 bases and J by 5 bases, with 5 bases between them. DNA of the CDR3: TGTGCCAGCAGCTACGACAATGAGCAGTTCTTC. Amino acid sequence: CASSYDNEQFF.

V and J are TRBV2 and TRBJ2-7, with 10 bases aligning to TRBD2. V was pared by 4 bases and J by 5 bases, with 5 bases of the junction left unmatched. The CDR3 loop spans 14 amino acids. Germline-derived CDR1 and CDR2 are SNHLY and FYNNEI. CDR3 amino acids: CASSVWTSGHEQYF. The CDR3 nucleotides read TGTGCCAGCAGTGTCTGGACTAGCGGACACGAGCAGTACTTC.

The chain has TRBV29-1 and TRBJ2-3, with 12 nucleotides matching TRBD2. The CDR3 spans 17 residues. Trimming cost V 2 bases and J 0 bases; bases outside gene matches: 6. Germline values: CDR1 SQVTM, CDR2 ANQGSEA. The CDR3 bases are TGCAGCGTTGAATTGGGTGGACTAGCGGGGAGCACAGATACGCAGTATTTT. The encoded protein is CSVELGGLAGSTDTQYF.

On this clonotype itself: No DNA is shown, since the ends of the CDR3 on it are uncertain; the CDR3 is the one TCRdb lists. The chain employs TRBV20-1 and TRBJ1-2. Germline lookup yields CDR1 DFQATT and CDR2 SNEGSKA (reference sequence). A total of 13 residues make up the CDR3, ends included. CDR3 amino acids: CSASSDQYFGYTF.

The chain carries TRBV29-1 and TRBJ2-7, with a weak D call TRBD2 (6 bases). The CDR3 length is 14 residues. V was pared by 5 bases and J by 5 bases, with 19 bases between. Per the germline V gene, CDR1 is SQVTM and CDR2 is ANQGSEA. CDR3 loop: CSVLGGNGKNEQYF. CDR3 nucleotides: TGCAGCGTTCTGGGGGGAAACGGCAAGAACGAGCAGTACTTC.

The V and J genes are TRBV2 and TRBJ2-5, with a tentative D call TRBD2 (5 bases). The CDR3 contains 13 residues. The V gene's germline CDR1 is SNHLY and CDR2 FYNNEI. Trimming took off 5 bases at V and 5 bases at J, with 12 bases between the two ends. The CDR3 bases are TGTGCCAGCAGTAGCGGACCTCGGGAGACCCAGTACTTC. Its translation: CASSSGPRETQYF.

This clonotype appeared many times. The rearrangement links TRBV11-2 to TRBJ2-3, with 8 bases aligning to TRBD2. Unmatched junction bases numbered 7, after V lost 4 bases and J lost 4 bases. This CDR3 region has 15 residues. Looked up from germline, CDR1 is SGHAT and CDR2 is FQNNGV. The CDR3 spells CASSSAPGGADTQYF. The CDR3 DNA reads as TGTGCCAGCAGCTCCGCCCCCGGGGGGGCAGATACGCAGTATTTT.

In this sample, this clonotype turned up many times. This may be a read error, as it is one base from a much larger clone. This rearrangement joins TRBV7-8 to TRBJ2-7, with D perhaps given as TRBD1 or TRBD2 (5 bases each). Germline values: CDR1 SGHVS, CDR2 FQNEAQ. The CDR3 consists of 15 residues. DNA of the CDR3: TGTGCCGGCAGCCGCAGGCAGGGTGGACTCTACGAGCAGTACTTC. Translated, it gives CAGSRRQGGLYEQYF. Based on the CDR3 plus reference TRBV7-8 and TRBJ2-7, the full variable domain is GAGVSQSPRYKVAKRGQDVALRCDPISGHVSLFWYQQALGQGPEFLTYFQNEAQLDKSGLPSDRFFAERPEGSVSTLKIQRTQQEDSAVYLCAGSRRQGGLYEQYFGPGTRLTVT.

With regard to this clonotype: With a much larger clone just one base away, this may be a read error. This sequence joins TRBV14 and TRBJ2-2, with 9 bases aligning to TRBD1. J lost 9 bases, V lost 7 bases, and 12 bases had no gene match. In germline, CDR1 is SGHDN, CDR2 FVKESK. The CDR3 consists of 15 residues. This chain's CDR3 is CASNRRTGGYRELFF. CDR3 sequence (DNA): TGTGCCAGCAACCGACGAACAGGGGGCTACCGGGAGCTGTTTTTT.

At least ten counts were recorded for this clonotype. The chain has TRBV3-1 and TRBJ1-2, with 8 bases fitting TRBD1. In germline, CDR1 is LGHDT, CDR2 YNNKEL (reference sequence). Losses at the gene ends were 1 base for V and 5 bases for J; bases not matched to a gene: 6. CDR3 length: 15 residues. The CDR3 sequence: CASSQGRTGPYGYTF. The CDR3, as DNA: TGTGCCAGCAGCCAAGGTCGGACAGGGCCGTATGGCTACACCTTC. The full variable domain, completed using reference TRBV3-1 and TRBJ1-2, is DTAVSQTPKYLVTQMGNDKSIKCEQNLGHDTMYWYKQDSKKFLKIMFSYNNKELIINETVPNRFSPKSPDKAHLNLHINSLELGDSAVYFCASSQGRTGPYGYTFGSGTRLTVV.

The chain links TRBV10-2 to TRBJ2-7; 8 bases map to TRBD1. After removal of 6 bases from V and 9 bases from J, the junction contained 13 bases not matched to a gene. This CDR3 has 14 amino acids. Germline V lookup: CDR1 WSHSY, CDR2 SAAADI. CDR3 sequence: CASRLRQGPYVQYF. The CDR3 DNA sequence: TGCGCCAGCAGACTTCGACAGGGGCCCTATGTGCAGTACTTC.

There are many counts of this clonotype. The rearrangement links TRBV5-8 to TRBJ2-3, with a weak D call TRBD2 (6 bases). The CDR3 runs 15 residues. V lost 1 base, J lost 6 bases, and 15 bases lay in between. The germline V gene encodes CDR1 SGHTS and CDR2 YDEGEE. The CDR3 sequence is CASSLLLASSDTQYF. CDR3 DNA: TGTGCCAGCAGCTTGTTACTAGCATCATCCGATACGCAGTATTTT.